This TCR beta chain was captured in a study of tumor-infiltrating lymphocytes in primary liver carcinoma. A primer matching the constant region was used to make TCR beta cDNA from 450 to 500 ng of total RNA. Slightly modified ARM-PCR served as the procedure for the TCR beta libraries. These libraries came from three rounds of nested multiplex PCR. Use of TRBV1-TRBV30 forward primers with a C-beta reverse primer characterized the first two PCR rounds, which lasted around 9 cycles each. TCRdb recomputed calls from the multiplex PCR reads with MiXCR, one row per CDR3 protein. The repertoire holds approximately 310,000 distinct CDR3 sequences, approximately 60% seen once, with roughly 8.6% in the top ten. Out of unsorted whole blood came the blood RNA, and germline DNA was extracted as well. The V gene's germline CDR1 is MDHEN and CDR2 SYDVKM. V was pared by 9 bases and J by 9 bases, with 14 bases between. This CDR3 spans 12 amino acids.

This chain connects TRBV28 to TRBJ1-4, with D unresolved. This TCR derives from a man in his forties with primary liver carcinoma and hepatitis B virus infection. Material for sequencing was peripheral blood. Written as DNA, the CDR3 is TGTGCCAGTACAATCCGGAATAAAAAACTGTTTTTT. Amino acids: CASTIRNKKLFF.